This T cell receptor beta chain comes out of a study of T cell responses to AZD1222 COVID-19 vaccine. Study observations and caveats: Possibly, clonal diversity was underestimated; donors were largely white British and included more females. Close to half of all spike-specific TCRs reportedly target regions of the variants that are unmutated.

CDR3 length: 16 amino acids. Per the germline V gene, CDR1 is SGHVS and CDR2 is FNYEAQ. V lost 1 base to trimming and J lost 2 bases, with 13 bases between them. A word on this clone: The target antigen is unknown.

Libraries were prepared by immunoSEQ multiplex PCR; TCRdb keeps only in-frame clonotypes and omits some of them. The sample shows under 150,000 clones, under 95% of them seen only once. The sample in question was peripheral blood, obtained on day 0 of AZD1222 vaccination. V is TRBV7-6 and J is TRBJ2-3; the D is unclear. The source of this sequence is an adult in good health. DNA of the CDR3: TGTGCCAGCAGCTTAGGGCGAACCCCTATCACAGATACGCAGTATTTT. This gives the protein CASSLGRTPITDTQYF.